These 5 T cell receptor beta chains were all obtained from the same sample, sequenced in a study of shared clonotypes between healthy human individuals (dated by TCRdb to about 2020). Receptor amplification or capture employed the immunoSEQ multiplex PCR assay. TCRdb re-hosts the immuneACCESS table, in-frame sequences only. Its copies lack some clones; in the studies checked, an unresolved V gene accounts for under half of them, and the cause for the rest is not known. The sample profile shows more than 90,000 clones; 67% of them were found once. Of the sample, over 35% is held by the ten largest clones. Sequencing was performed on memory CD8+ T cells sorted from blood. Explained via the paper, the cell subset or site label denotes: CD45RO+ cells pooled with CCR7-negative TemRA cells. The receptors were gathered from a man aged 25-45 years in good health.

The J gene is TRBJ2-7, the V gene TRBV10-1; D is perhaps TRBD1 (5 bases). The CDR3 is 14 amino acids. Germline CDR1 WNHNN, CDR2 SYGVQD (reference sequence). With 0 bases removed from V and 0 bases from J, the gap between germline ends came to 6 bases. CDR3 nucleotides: TGCGCCAGCAGTGAGTCAACAGGCTCCTACGAGCAGTACTTC. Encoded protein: CASSESTGSYEQYF.

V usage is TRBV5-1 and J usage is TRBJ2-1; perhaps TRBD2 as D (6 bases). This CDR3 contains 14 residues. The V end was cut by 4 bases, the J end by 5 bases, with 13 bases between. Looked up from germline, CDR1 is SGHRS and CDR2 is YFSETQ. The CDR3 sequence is CASSPGTHNNEQFF. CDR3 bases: TGCGCCAGCAGCCCCGGGACTCACAACAATGAGCAGTTCTTC.

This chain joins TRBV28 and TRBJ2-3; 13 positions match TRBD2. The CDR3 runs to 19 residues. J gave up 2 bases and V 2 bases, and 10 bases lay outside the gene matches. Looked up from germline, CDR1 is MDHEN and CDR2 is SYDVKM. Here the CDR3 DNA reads TGTGCCAGCAGTTTAGAAGTCCGGACTAGCGGGAGCCTCACAGATACGCAGTATTTT. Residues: CASSLEVRTSGSLTDTQYF. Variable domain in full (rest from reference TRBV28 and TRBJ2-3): DVKVTQSSRYLVKRTGEKVFLECVQDMDHENMFWYRQDPGLGLRLIYFSYDVKMKEKGDIPEGYSVSREKKERFSLILESASTNQTSMYLCASSLEVRTSGSLTDTQYFGPGTRLTVL.

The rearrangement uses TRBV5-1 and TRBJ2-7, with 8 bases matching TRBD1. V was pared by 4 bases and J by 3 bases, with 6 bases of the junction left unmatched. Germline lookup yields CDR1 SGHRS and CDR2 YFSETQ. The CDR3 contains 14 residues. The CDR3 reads CASSPRQGNYEQYF. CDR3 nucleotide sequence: TGCGCCAGCAGCCCGAGACAGGGGAACTACGAGCAGTACTTC.

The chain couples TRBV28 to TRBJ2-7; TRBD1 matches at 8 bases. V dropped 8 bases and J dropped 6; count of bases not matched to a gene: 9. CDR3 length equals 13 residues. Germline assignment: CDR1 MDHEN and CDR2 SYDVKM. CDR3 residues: CASVRQGAPEQYF. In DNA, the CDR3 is TGTGCCAGCGTGCGGCAGGGGGCGCCCGAGCAGTACTTC.